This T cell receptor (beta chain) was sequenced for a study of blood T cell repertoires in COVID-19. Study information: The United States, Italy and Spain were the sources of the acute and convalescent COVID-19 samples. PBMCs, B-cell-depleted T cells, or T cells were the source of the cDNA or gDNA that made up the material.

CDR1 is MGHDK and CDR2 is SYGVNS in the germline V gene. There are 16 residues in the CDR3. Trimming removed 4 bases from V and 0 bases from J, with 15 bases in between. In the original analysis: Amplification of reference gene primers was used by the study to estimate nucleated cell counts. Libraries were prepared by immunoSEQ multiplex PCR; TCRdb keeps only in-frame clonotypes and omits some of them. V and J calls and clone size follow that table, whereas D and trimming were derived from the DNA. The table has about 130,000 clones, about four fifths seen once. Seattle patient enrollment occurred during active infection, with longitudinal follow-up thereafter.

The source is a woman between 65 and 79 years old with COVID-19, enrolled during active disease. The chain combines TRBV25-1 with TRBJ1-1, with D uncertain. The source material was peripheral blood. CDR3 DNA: TGTGCCAGCAGTGCTTTGGCTGGGCAAATGAACACTGAAGCTTTCTTT. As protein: CASSALAGQMNTEAFF.